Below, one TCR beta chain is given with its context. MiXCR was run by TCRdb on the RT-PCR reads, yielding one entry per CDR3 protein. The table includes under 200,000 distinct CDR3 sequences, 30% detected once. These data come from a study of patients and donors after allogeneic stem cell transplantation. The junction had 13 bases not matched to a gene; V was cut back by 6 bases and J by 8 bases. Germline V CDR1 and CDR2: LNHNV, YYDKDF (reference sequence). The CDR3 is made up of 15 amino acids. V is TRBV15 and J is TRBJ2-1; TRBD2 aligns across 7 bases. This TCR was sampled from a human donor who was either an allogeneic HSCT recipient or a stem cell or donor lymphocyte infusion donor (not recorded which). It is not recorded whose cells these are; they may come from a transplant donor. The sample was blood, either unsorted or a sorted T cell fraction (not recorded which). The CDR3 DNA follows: TGTGCCACCAGTCCGGGACTCCGTCGGGGGGATGAGCAGTTCTTC. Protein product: CATSPGLRRGDEQFF.